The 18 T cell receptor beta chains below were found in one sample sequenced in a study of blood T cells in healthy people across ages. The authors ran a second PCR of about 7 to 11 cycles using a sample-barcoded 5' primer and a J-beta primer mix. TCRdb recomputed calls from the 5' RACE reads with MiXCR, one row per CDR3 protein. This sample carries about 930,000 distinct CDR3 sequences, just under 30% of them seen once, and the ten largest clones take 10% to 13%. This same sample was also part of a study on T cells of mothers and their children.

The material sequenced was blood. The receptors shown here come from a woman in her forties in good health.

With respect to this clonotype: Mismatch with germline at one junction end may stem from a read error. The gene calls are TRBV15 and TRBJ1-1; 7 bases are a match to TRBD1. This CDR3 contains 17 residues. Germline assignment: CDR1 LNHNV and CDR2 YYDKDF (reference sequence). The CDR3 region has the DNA TGTGCCACCGGCAGAGATCGAGGGACAGTGACTTCCACTGAAGCTTTCTTT. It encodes CATGRDRGTVTSTEAFF.

The CDR3 coding sequence is TGTGCCAGCATCCAACTGGCAGCGGGGTACAATGAGCAGTTCTTC. Protein sequence: CASIQLAAGYNEQFF. V and J are TRBV7-2 and TRBJ2-1; 7 bases are shared with TRBD2. Unmatched junction bases numbered 10, after V lost 7 bases and J lost 4 bases. CDR1 and CDR2 (germline): SGHTA, FQGNSA. The CDR3 sequence is 15 residues long.

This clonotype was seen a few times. CDR3 coding DNA: TGTGCCAGTGGCCGAGAGGCAGGGGGAGAGACCCAGTACTTC. Protein product: CASGREAGGETQYF. V usage is TRBV2 and J usage is TRBJ2-5, with 7 bases that match TRBD1. CDR1 is SNHLY, CDR2 FYNNEI, per germline. J was trimmed by 4 bases and V by 9 bases; bases with no gene match: 11. The CDR3 is made up of 14 amino acids.

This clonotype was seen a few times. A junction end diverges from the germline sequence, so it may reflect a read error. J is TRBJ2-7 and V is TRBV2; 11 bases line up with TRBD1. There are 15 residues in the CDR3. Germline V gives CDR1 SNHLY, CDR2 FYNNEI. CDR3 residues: CASGDGTGGSYEQYF. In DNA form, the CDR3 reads TGTGCCAGCGGTGACGGGACAGGGGGTTCCTACGAGCAGTACTTC. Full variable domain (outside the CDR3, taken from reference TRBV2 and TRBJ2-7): EPEVTQTPSHQVTQMGQEVILRCVPISNHLYFYWYRQILGQKVEFLVSFYNNEISEKSEIFDDQFSVERPDGSNFTLKIRSTKLEDSAMYFCASGDGTGGSYEQYFGPGTRLTVT.

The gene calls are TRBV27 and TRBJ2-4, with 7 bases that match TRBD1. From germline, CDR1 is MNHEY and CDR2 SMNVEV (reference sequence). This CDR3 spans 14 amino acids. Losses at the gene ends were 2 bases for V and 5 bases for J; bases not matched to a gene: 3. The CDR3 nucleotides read TGTGCCAGCAGTTTAGTAGGGGGCGAAAACATTCAGTACTTC. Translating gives CASSLVGGENIQYF.

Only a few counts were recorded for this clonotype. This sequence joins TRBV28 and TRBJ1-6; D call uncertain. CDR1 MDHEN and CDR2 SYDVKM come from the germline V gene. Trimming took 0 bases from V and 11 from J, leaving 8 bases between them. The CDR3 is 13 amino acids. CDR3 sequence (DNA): TGTGCCAGCAGTTTATGGGATTCCCCACCCCTCCACTTT. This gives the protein CASSLWDSPPLHF.

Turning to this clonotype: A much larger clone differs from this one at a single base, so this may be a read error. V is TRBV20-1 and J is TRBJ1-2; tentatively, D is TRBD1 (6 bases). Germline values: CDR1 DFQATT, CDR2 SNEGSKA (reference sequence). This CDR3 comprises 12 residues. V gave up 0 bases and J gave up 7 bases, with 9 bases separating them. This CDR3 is CSARDGGRGYTF. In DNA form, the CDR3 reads TGCAGTGCTAGAGACGGGGGGCGTGGCTACACCTTC.

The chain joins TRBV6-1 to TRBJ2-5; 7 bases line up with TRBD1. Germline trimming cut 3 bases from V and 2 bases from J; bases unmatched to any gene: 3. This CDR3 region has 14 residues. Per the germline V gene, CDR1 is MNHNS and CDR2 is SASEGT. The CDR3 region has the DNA TGTGCCAGCAGTGATGGCAGGGGGCAAGAGACCCAGTACTTC. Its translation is CASSDGRGQETQYF.

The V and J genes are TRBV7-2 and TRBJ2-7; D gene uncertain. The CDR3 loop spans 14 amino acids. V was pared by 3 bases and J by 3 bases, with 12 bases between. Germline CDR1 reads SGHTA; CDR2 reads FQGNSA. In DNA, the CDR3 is TGTGCCAGCAGCTTGGAGCATGCCCACTACGAGCAGTACTTC. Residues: CASSLEHAHYEQYF.

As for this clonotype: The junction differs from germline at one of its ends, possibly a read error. The CDR3, as DNA: TGCGCCAGCAGCGCGACAGGGAGCTCCTACAATGAGCGGTTCTTC. This codes for CASSATGSSYNERFF. The chain is built from TRBV5-1 and TRBJ2-1; TRBD1 matches at 7 bases. This CDR3 has 15 amino acids. Germline V gene lookup returns CDR1 SGHRS and CDR2 YFSETQ.

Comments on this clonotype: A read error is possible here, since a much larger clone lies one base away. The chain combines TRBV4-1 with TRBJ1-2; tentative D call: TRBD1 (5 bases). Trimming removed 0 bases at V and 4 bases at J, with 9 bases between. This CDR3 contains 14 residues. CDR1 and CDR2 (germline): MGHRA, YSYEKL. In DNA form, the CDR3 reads TGCGCCAGCAGCCAAGAGGGGCCAGGCTATGGCTACACCTTC. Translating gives CASSQEGPGYGYTF.

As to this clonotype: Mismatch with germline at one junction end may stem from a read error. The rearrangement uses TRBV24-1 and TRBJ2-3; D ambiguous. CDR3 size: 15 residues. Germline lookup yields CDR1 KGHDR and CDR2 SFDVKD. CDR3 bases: TGTGCCACCAGTGGCCCAGGAATTCGCACAGATACACAGTATTTT. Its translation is CATSGPGIRTDTQYF.

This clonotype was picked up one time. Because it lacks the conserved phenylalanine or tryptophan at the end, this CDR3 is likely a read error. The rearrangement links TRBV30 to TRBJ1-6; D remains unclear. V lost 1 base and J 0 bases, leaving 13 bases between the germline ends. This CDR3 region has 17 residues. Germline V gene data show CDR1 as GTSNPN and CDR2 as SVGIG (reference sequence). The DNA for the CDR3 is TGTGCCTGGAGTGAGACGAGACACGACTCCTATAATTCACCCCTCCACCTT. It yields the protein CAWSETRHDSYNSPLHL.

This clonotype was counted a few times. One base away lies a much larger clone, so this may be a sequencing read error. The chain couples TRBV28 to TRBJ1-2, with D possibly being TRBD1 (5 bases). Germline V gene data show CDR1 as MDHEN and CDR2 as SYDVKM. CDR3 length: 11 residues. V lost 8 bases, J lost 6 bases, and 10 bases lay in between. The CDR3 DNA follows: TGTGCCAGCCGGGGGAGTGATGGCTACACCTTC. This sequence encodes CASRGSDGYTF.

The CDR3 reads CASSQAAGDNEQFF. CDR3 nucleotides: TGTGCCAGCAGCCAAGCGGCCGGGGACAATGAGCAGTTCTTC. The rearrangement links TRBV3-1 to TRBJ2-1; TRBD2 is a possible D gene (5 bases). CDR3 length: 14 amino acids. Germline assignment: CDR1 LGHDT and CDR2 YNNKEL (reference sequence). Between the trimmed V and J ends, which lost 1 base and 5 bases, there was a span of 9 bases.

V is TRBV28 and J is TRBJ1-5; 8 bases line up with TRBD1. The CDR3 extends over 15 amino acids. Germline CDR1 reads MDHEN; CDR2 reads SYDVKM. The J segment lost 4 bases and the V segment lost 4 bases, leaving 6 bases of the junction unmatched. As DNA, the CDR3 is TGTGCCAGCAGTTCGCGGACAGGGAAAAATCAGCCCCAGCATTTT. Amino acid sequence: CASSSRTGKNQPQHF.

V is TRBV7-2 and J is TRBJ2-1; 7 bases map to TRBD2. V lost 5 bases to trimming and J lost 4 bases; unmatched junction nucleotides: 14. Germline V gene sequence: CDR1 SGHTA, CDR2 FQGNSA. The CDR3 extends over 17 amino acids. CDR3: CASSPERAGMGYNEQFF. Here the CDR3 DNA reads TGTGCCAGCAGCCCCGAGAGAGCGGGAATGGGTTACAATGAGCAGTTCTTC.

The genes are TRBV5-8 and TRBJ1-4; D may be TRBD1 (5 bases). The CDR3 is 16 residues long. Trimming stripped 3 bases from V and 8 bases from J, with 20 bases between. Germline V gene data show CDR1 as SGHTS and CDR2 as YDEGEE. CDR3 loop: CASSSPRQGRKEKLFF. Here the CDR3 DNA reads TGTGCCAGCAGCTCCCCCCGGCAGGGACGAAAGGAAAAACTGTTTTTT.